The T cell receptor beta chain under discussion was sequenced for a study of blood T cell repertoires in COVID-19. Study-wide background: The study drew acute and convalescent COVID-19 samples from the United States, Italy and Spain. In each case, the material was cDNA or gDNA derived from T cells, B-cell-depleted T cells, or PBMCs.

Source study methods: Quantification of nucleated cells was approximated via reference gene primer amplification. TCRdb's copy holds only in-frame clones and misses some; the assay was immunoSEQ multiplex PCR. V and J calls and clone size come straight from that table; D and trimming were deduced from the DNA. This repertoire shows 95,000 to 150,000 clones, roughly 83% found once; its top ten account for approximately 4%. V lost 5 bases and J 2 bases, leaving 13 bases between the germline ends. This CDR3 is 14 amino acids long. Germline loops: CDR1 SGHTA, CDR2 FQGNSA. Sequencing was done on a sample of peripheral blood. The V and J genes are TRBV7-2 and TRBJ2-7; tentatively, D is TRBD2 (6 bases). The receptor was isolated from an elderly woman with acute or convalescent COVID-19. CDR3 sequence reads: CASSPRRETYEQYF. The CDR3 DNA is TGTGCCAGCAGCCCCAGACGGGAGACCTACGAGCAGTACTTC.